This entry lists 15 T cell receptor beta chains sequenced from one sample in a study of cytomegalovirus exposure and HLA in healthy donors. The PCR was carried out with 60 Vbeta primers and 13 Jbeta primers. Libraries were prepared by immunoSEQ multiplex PCR; TCRdb keeps only in-frame clonotypes and omits some of them. Counted here are about 190,000 clones, 74% occurring once; the ten biggest clones make up about 3.1%. The sequencing input was PBMCs. These receptors were taken from a woman aged 25 to 45 in good health and CMV-seropositive.

This chain uses TRBV28 with TRBJ2-7; possibly TRBD2 for D (5 bases). Trimming left V 3 bases short and J 6 bases short, with 15 bases between. CDR3 length: 14 residues. CDR1 and CDR2 (germline): MDHEN, SYDVKM. CDR3 coding DNA: TGTGCCAGCAGTTTCGGGGTCAGCTCTACCGAGCAGTACTTC. It codes for CASSFGVSSTEQYF.

The rearrangement joins TRBV2 to TRBJ2-7; 7 bases are a match to TRBD2. Germline V gene sequence: CDR1 SNHLY, CDR2 FYNNEI. The CDR3 spans 15 residues. V trimming: 10 bases; J trimming: 0 bases; junction bases outside the gene matches: 12. CDR3 protein: CATRAGRSSSYEQYF. The CDR3 DNA sequence: TGTGCCACCCGGGCCGGGAGGTCGAGCTCCTACGAGCAGTACTTC.

This clone was seen only a few times. The J gene is TRBJ1-2, the V gene TRBV16; the match to TRBD1 covers 7 bases. The ends lost 4 bases at V and 10 bases at J; junction bases unmatched: 6. The germline V gene encodes CDR1 KGHSY and CDR2 FQNENV. The CDR3 is 12 residues long. The CDR3 coding sequence is TGTGCCAGCAGCCTTGCGGGACAGCTCTACACCTTC. Protein: CASSLAGQLYTF. Using reference TRBV16 and TRBJ1-2 for the parts outside the CDR3, the full variable domain is GEEVAQTPKHLVRGEGQKAKLYCAPIKGHSYVFWYQQVLKNEFKFLISFQNENVFDETGMPKERFSAKCLPNSPCSLEIQATKLEDSAVYFCASSLAGQLYTFGSGTRLTVV.

This clone was seen more than once but under ten times. The rearrangement uses TRBV10-2 and TRBJ2-7; the match to TRBD1 covers 7 bases. In germline, CDR1 is WSHSY, CDR2 SAAADI. The CDR3 length is 15 residues. V dropped 3 bases and J dropped 3; count of bases not matched to a gene: 8. The CDR3, as DNA: TGCGCCAGCAGTGACCCTCAGTCAGGGGGCTACGAGCAGTACTTC. Translated, it gives CASSDPQSGGYEQYF.

The chain employs TRBV11-3 and TRBJ2-1; weak D call: TRBD2 (5 bases). This CDR3 has 15 residues. Germline CDR1 and CDR2: SGHNT and YENEEA. Trimming removed 2 bases at V and 6 bases at J, with 14 bases between. The CDR3 reads CASSLTGSRLNEQFF. CDR3 nucleotides: TGTGCCAGCAGCTTAACGGGGAGTCGCCTCAATGAGCAGTTCTTC. Complete variable domain (other parts from reference TRBV11-3 and TRBJ2-1): EAGVVQSPRYKIIEKKQPVAFWCNPISGHNTLYWYLQNLGQGPELLIRYENEEAVDDSQLPKDRFSAERLKGVDSTLKIQPAELGDSAVYLCASSLTGSRLNEQFFGPGTRLTVL.

V and J are TRBV2 and TRBJ1-4; D is undetermined. Germline assignment: CDR1 SNHLY and CDR2 FYNNEI. The V end lost 7 bases, the J end lost 4 bases, and 10 bases lay between the germline ends. The CDR3 loop spans 13 amino acids. CDR3 protein: CASIRGFNEKLFF. The CDR3 nucleotides are TGTGCCAGCATTCGGGGTTTTAATGAAAAACTGTTTTTT.

The chain is built from TRBV11-1 and TRBJ2-2, with 10 bases that match TRBD2. The CDR3 is made up of 16 amino acids. J was trimmed by 1 base and V by 2 bases; bases with no gene match: 1. Per germline, CDR1 SGHAT and CDR2 FQDESV (reference sequence). This CDR3 reads CASSLRLAGNTGELFF. As DNA, the CDR3 is TGTGCCAGCAGCTTAAGACTAGCGGGGAACACCGGGGAGCTGTTTTTT. The full variable domain, its missing parts supplied by reference TRBV11-1 and TRBJ2-2, is EAEVAQSPRYKITEKSQAVAFWCDPISGHATLYWYRQILGQGPELLVQFQDESVVDDSQLPKDRFSAERLKGVDSTLKIQPAELGDSAMYLCASSLRLAGNTGELFFGEGSRLTVL.

The chain links TRBV2 to TRBJ2-5; 8 bases fit TRBD1. Near its end, the DNA agrees better with TRBJ2-7, so the J call may be wrong. The CDR3 totals 15 residues. Per germline, CDR1 SNHLY and CDR2 FYNNEI. CDR3 sequence: CASRGTTGGFYEQYF. In DNA form, the CDR3 reads TGTGCCAGCAGAGGAACAACAGGGGGTTTCTACGAGCAGTACTTC.

This clone has only one observation. The genes are TRBV27 and TRBJ1-2; 9 nucleotides line up with TRBD1. Germline V lookup: CDR1 MNHEY, CDR2 SMNVEV (reference sequence). The CDR3 is 15 amino acids. The ends lost 5 bases at V and 4 bases at J; junction bases unmatched: 8. CDR3 protein: CASSAGQGTTYGYTF. CDR3 sequence (DNA): TGTGCCAGCAGTGCCGGACAGGGGACGACCTATGGCTACACCTTC.

The chain couples TRBV11-1 to TRBJ1-2; 9 bases line up with TRBD1. Germline CDR1 and CDR2: SGHAT and FQDESV (reference sequence). This CDR3 comprises 15 residues. Trimming at V came to 4 bases and at J to 4 bases, leaving 7 bases not matched to a gene. CDR3 region: CASSSYRGQGYGYTF. The CDR3 nucleotides are TGTGCCAGCAGCTCTTACAGGGGGCAGGGCTATGGCTACACCTTC.

The chain links TRBV5-1 to TRBJ2-5; a weak D match, TRBD1 (5 bases). The CDR3 extends over 15 amino acids. The V gene lost 0 bases and the J gene lost 5 bases, with 14 bases spanning the gap. Germline-derived CDR1 and CDR2 are SGHRS and YFSETQ. The CDR3 DNA sequence: TGCGCCAGCAGCTTGGGGGGCCAGGCAGGTGAGACCCAGTACTTC. Amino acids: CASSLGGQAGETQYF.

The table lists this clone with a few counts. The chain joins TRBV7-2 to TRBJ2-1; TRBD2 matches at 9 bases. CDR3 length equals 15 residues. CDR1 and CDR2 from the germline V gene are SGHTA and FQGNSA. Trimming at V came to 3 bases and at J to 5 bases, leaving 5 bases not matched to a gene. CDR3: CASSFRLAVNNEQFF. DNA of the CDR3: TGTGCCAGCAGCTTCCGACTAGCGGTGAACAATGAGCAGTTCTTC.

V is TRBV7-9 and J is TRBJ2-1; the match to TRBD2 covers 8 bases. V was pared by 5 bases and J by 5 bases, with 5 bases of the junction left unmatched. CDR1 is SEHNR, CDR2 FQNEAQ, per germline (reference sequence). The CDR3 runs 14 residues. CDR3 amino acids: CASSGTRRNNEQFF. DNA of the CDR3: TGTGCCAGCAGCGGGACTAGGCGAAACAATGAGCAGTTCTTC.

This rearrangement joins TRBV4-1 to TRBJ2-7, with 9 nucleotides matching TRBD1. Germline CDR1 MGHRA, CDR2 YSYEKL. The ends lost 4 bases at V and 5 bases at J; junction bases unmatched: 9. This CDR3 has 15 amino acids. The CDR3 DNA reads TGCGCCAGCAGCCGAAGGACAGGGGACGTCGACGAGCAGTACTTC. Amino acids: CASSRRTGDVDEQYF.

The chain recombines TRBV20-1 with TRBJ1-4; D call uncertain. The CDR3 covers 10 residues. From germline, CDR1 is DFQATT and CDR2 SNEGSKA (reference sequence). V was pared by 3 bases and J by 8 bases, with 4 bases between. The CDR3 region is CSASGEKLFF. CDR3 nucleotide sequence: TGCAGTGCTAGTGGCGAAAAACTGTTTTTT.